Listed here are 23 T cell receptor beta chains from one sample, sequenced in a study of T-cell memory formation after mild COVID-19. TCRdb itself ran the 5' RACE reads through MiXCR, one entry per CDR3 protein. Of roughly 100,000 distinct CDR3 sequences in the sample, over 15% were seen once. Material: PBMCs or a T cell subset sorted from them (not recorded which). The receptor set was obtained from an adult woman who had mild COVID-19 (a few samples of this study predate the infection). Cell type and time point are not known.

This clonotype was seen at least ten times. This chain joins TRBV14 and TRBJ2-3; no firm D call. Germline V gene lookup returns CDR1 SGHDN and CDR2 FVKESK. V lost 3 bases to trimming and J lost 5 bases, with 12 bases between them. The CDR3 extends over 14 amino acids. CDR3 amino acids: CASSQWLRQDTQYF. CDR3 sequence (DNA): TGTGCCAGCAGCCAGTGGCTTAGACAAGATACGCAGTATTTT.

The chain combines TRBV29-1 with TRBJ1-1; 9 bases align to TRBD1. The V gene's germline CDR1 is SQVTM and CDR2 ANQGSEA. The CDR3 length is 13 residues. With V trimmed by 6 bases and J by 7 bases, 9 bases remained unmatched. The chain's CDR3 is CSVLRDRDVEAFF. The CDR3 bases are TGCAGCGTACTCCGGGACAGGGACGTTGAAGCTTTCTTT. Variable domain in full (rest from reference TRBV29-1 and TRBJ1-1): SAVISQKPSRDICQRGTSLTIQCQVDSQVTMMFWYRQQPGQSLTLIATANQGSEATYESGFVIDKFPISRPNLTFSTLTVSNMSPEDSSIYLCSVLRDRDVEAFFGQGTRLTVV.

This clonotype was seen a few times. The chain employs TRBV5-1 and TRBJ2-7, with a tentative D call TRBD1 (6 bases). This CDR3 has 14 amino acids. The V gene's germline CDR1 is SGHRS and CDR2 YFSETQ. V was cut by 4 bases and J by 2 bases, with 13 bases left in between. Written as DNA, the CDR3 is TGCGCCAGCAGCCCCCGACAGGAACCCTACGAGCAGTACTTC. Protein: CASSPRQEPYEQYF. The full variable domain, with the rest looked up from reference TRBV5-1 and TRBJ2-7, is KAGVTQTPRYLIKTRGQQVTLSCSPISGHRSVSWYQQTPGQGLQFLFEYFSETQRNKGNFPGRFSGRQFSNSRSEMNVSTLELGDSALYLCASSPRQEPYEQYFGPGTRLTVT.

The rearrangement joins TRBV30 to TRBJ2-3; 9 bases fit TRBD1. CDR1 and CDR2 (germline): GTSNPN, SVGIG (reference sequence). The V gene end was trimmed by 1 base and the J gene end by 2 bases; junction bases not matched to a gene: 1. This CDR3 is 14 amino acids long. The chain's CDR3 is CAWSGTGDTDTQYF. CDR3 in DNA: TGTGCCTGGAGTGGGACAGGGGACACAGATACGCAGTATTTT.

This clonotype was observed a handful of times. The CDR3 bases are TGCGCCAGCAGCCGAGCAGGGTTGGCTGGTGAAGCTTTCTTT. Its protein product is CASSRAGLAGEAFF. The J gene is TRBJ1-1, the V gene TRBV4-1; tentative D call: TRBD1 (5 bases). V lost 4 bases and J lost 7, with 16 bases in between. CDR3 length equals 14 residues. The germline CDR1 and CDR2 sequences are MGHRA and YSYEKL.

The chain combines TRBV20-1 with TRBJ2-7; the D gene is possibly TRBD1 (6 bases). V shed 4 bases and J shed 3 bases, with 7 bases lying between them. The germline CDR1 and CDR2 sequences are DFQATT and SNEGSKA (reference sequence). The CDR3 is 11 residues long. CDR3 protein: CSAKGGYEQYF. CDR3 in DNA: TGCAGTGCTAAAGGGGGCTACGAGCAGTACTTC.

A few counts support this clonotype. This chain uses TRBV4-2 with TRBJ2-7, with a weak D call TRBD2 (5 bases). The CDR3 extends over 14 amino acids. Germline loops: CDR1 LGHNA, CDR2 YNFKEQ. V lost 4 bases and J 5 bases, leaving 15 bases between the germline ends. CDR3 sequence: CASSLGIGENEQYF. The DNA for the CDR3 is TGTGCCAGCAGCCTCGGGATAGGAGAGAACGAGCAGTACTTC.

The V call is TRBV4-1, the J call TRBJ2-5; 10 nucleotides agree with TRBD2. J was trimmed by 5 bases and V by 1 base; bases with no gene match: 13. The CDR3 consists of 18 residues. Germline CDR1 reads MGHRA; CDR2 reads YSYEKL. The CDR3 loop is CASSQGVRSSGGAETQYF. The CDR3 DNA sequence: TGCGCCAGCAGCCAAGGAGTAAGAAGCAGCGGGGGGGCTGAGACCCAGTACTTC.

This clonotype was seen repeatedly, ten times or more. V is TRBV20-1 and J is TRBJ1-5; no firm D call. CDR3 size: 13 residues. V dropped 6 bases and J dropped 3 bases, with 12 bases sitting between them. The germline CDR1 and CDR2 sequences are DFQATT and SNEGSKA (reference sequence). The CDR3 is CSALGPYNQPQHF. CDR3 bases: TGCAGTGCCCTAGGGCCGTACAATCAGCCCCAGCATTTT.

This clonotype was seen only a few times. This chain joins TRBV5-1 and TRBJ2-5; 7 bases align to TRBD2. V shed 4 bases, J shed 4 bases, and the junction held 7 bases outside the gene matches. CDR1 and CDR2 (germline): SGHRS, YFSETQ. CDR3 length: 14 residues. As DNA, the CDR3 is TGCGCCAGCAGCGCGCGGGGGTCAGGAGAGACCCAGTACTTC. Amino acid sequence: CASSARGSGETQYF.

This clonotype occurred many times. This chain links TRBV9 with TRBJ2-2; no definite D call. CDR1 is SGDLS and CDR2 is YYNGEE in the germline V gene. Trimming cost V 0 bases and J 1 base, with 7 bases left between them. This CDR3 spans 15 amino acids. CDR3 coding DNA: TGTGCCAGCAGCGTAGGCCCGGGGAACACCGGGGAGCTGTTTTTT. It translates to CASSVGPGNTGELFF.

V is TRBV29-1 and J is TRBJ2-1; 10 nucleotides agree with TRBD2. After removal of 4 bases from V and 4 bases from J, the junction contained 4 bases not matched to a gene. Germline V gene lookup returns CDR1 SQVTM and CDR2 ANQGSEA. This CDR3 region has 14 residues. The DNA for the CDR3 is TGCAGCGTTGTTCAAGCGGGGGGGTACAATGAGCAGTTCTTC. Translation: CSVVQAGGYNEQFF.

The V gene is TRBV7-2, the J gene TRBJ2-7; TRBD1 matches 7 bases. With V trimmed by 5 bases and J by 2 bases, 15 bases remained unmatched. In germline, CDR1 is SGHTA, CDR2 FQGNSA. The CDR3 sequence is 17 residues long. The CDR3 spells CASSHLYGTESPYEQYF. In DNA, the CDR3 is TGTGCCAGCAGCCATTTGTACGGGACAGAGTCCCCCTACGAGCAGTACTTC.

V is TRBV6-5 and J is TRBJ1-2; no definite D call. Trimming removed 0 bases from V and 6 bases from J, with 26 bases in between. Germline CDR1 MNHEY, CDR2 SVGAGI. CDR3 length: 19 amino acids. The CDR3 reads CASSYSSRNLRRLEDGYTF. In nucleotides, the CDR3 is TGTGCCAGCAGTTACTCGTCTAGAAATCTCCGCCGGTTAGAGGATGGCTACACCTTC.

This clonotype was seen only a few times. The genes are TRBV7-6 and TRBJ2-3; 9 bases match TRBD2. This CDR3 contains 16 residues. The V gene end was trimmed by 5 bases and the J gene end by 0 bases; junction bases not matched to a gene: 6. Germline values: CDR1 SGHVS, CDR2 FNYEAQ. DNA for the CDR3: TGTGCCAGCAGCCAGCTAGCGGGAACCAGCACAGATACGCAGTATTTT. This gives the protein CASSQLAGTSTDTQYF. Together with reference TRBV7-6 and TRBJ2-3, the CDR3 gives the full variable domain: GAGVSQSPRYKVTKRGQDVALRCDPISGHVSLYWYRQALGQGPEFLTYFNYEAQQDKSGLPNDRFSAERPEGSISTLTIQRTEQRDSAMYRCASSQLAGTSTDTQYFGPGTRLTVL.

This clonotype was recorded a few times. The gene calls are TRBV5-1 and TRBJ2-3; perhaps TRBD1 as D (5 bases). Per germline, CDR1 SGHRS and CDR2 YFSETQ. The CDR3 length is 14 residues. V gave up 4 bases and J gave up 5 bases, with 14 bases separating them. The CDR3 loop reads CASSPAGLEDTQYF. The CDR3 DNA is TGCGCCAGCAGCCCTGCAGGGTTAGAAGATACGCAGTATTTT. Combining the CDR3 with reference TRBV5-1 and TRBJ2-3 gives the whole variable domain KAGVTQTPRYLIKTRGQQVTLSCSPISGHRSVSWYQQTPGQGLQFLFEYFSETQRNKGNFPGRFSGRQFSNSRSEMNVSTLELGDSALYLCASSPAGLEDTQYFGPGTRLTVL.

This clonotype was observed at least ten times. The genes are TRBV20-1 and TRBJ1-6; no clear D gene. Deletions cut 0 bases from V and 1 base from J, with 13 bases between. Germline lookup yields CDR1 DFQATT and CDR2 SNEGSKA (reference sequence). The CDR3 contains 17 residues. Here the CDR3 reads CSARDATDASYNSPLHF. The CDR3 nucleotides read TGCAGTGCTAGAGATGCTACAGACGCGTCCTATAATTCACCCCTCCACTTT.

This clonotype was picked up a small number of times. The chain links TRBV20-1 to TRBJ1-2; TRBD1 aligns across 8 bases. Germline V CDR1 and CDR2: DFQATT, SNEGSKA (reference sequence). CDR3 length: 12 amino acids. The ends lost 5 bases at V and 4 bases at J; junction bases unmatched: 3. The CDR3 region has the DNA TGCAGTGCTGACAGGGGATTCTATGGCTACACCTTC. The encoded protein is CSADRGFYGYTF.

The rearrangement joins TRBV15 to TRBJ1-5; D is ambiguous. This CDR3 has 17 residues. Trimming left V 4 bases short and J 0 bases short, with 16 bases between. Germline V gene lookup returns CDR1 LNHNV and CDR2 YYDKDF (reference sequence). CDR3 sequence: CATSTTRAGYSNQPQHF. In DNA form, the CDR3 reads TGTGCCACCAGCACAACACGGGCCGGATATAGCAATCAGCCCCAGCATTTT.

This clonotype was found a few times. This sequence joins TRBV27 and TRBJ2-3; D remains unclear. The CDR3 spans 15 residues. Germline V CDR1 and CDR2: MNHEY, SMNVEV (reference sequence). Trimming removed 3 bases at V and 2 bases at J, with 12 bases between. CDR3 protein: CASSLSETYTDTQYF. In DNA, the CDR3 is TGTGCCAGCAGTTTGTCCGAGACATACACAGATACGCAGTATTTT.

There are a few counts of this clonotype. V gene TRBV4-3 combines with J gene TRBJ2-1, with 9 bases aligning to TRBD2. Looked up from germline, CDR1 is LGHNA and CDR2 is YSLEER. The junction had 13 bases not matched to a gene; V was cut back by 4 bases and J by 6 bases. The CDR3 totals 17 residues. The CDR3 sequence is CASSPSTAGGRANEQFF. The CDR3 region has the DNA TGCGCCAGCAGCCCTTCCACGGCGGGAGGGAGGGCCAATGAGCAGTTCTTC.

This clonotype has just a few counts. The chain carries TRBV5-4 and TRBJ2-2; 11 nucleotides agree with TRBD1. The V and J ends lost 8 bases and 6 bases, in that order; junction bases with no gene match: 6. The CDR3 loop spans 14 amino acids. Germline-derived CDR1 and CDR2 are SGHNT and YYREEE (reference sequence). CDR3 sequence reads: CASVAGQGAGELFF. The DNA of the CDR3 is TGTGCCAGTGTCGCGGGACAGGGGGCCGGGGAGCTGTTTTTT.

The CDR3 DNA follows: TGTGCCAGCAGTTTCCCGTGGGATGAGCAGTTCTTC. Protein: CASSFPWDEQFF. The chain is built from TRBV13 and TRBJ2-1; D not resolved. Between the trimmed V and J ends, which lost 6 bases and 8 bases, there was a span of 11 bases. Germline loops: CDR1 PRHDT, CDR2 FYEKMQ (reference sequence). This CDR3 contains 12 residues.